Listed below are T cell receptor beta chains from one sample, sequenced in a study of T cell responses to AZD1222 COVID-19 vaccine. Sequencing used immunoSEQ multiplex PCR; TCRdb keeps in-frame clones, though not all of them. The repertoire holds roughly 97,000 clones, with 80% to 90% as singletons. The material sequenced was peripheral blood, taken on day 0 of AZD1222 vaccination. The receptors here all came from an adult in good health. The conserved cysteine and the conserved F or W are not part of the CDR3 here. Each record gives: J gene, D gene, V gene, CDR3 protein. The D gene is left open where the match is weak.

TRBJ1-4 - TRBV14 ASSRGPNEKLF
TRBJ1-3 - TRBV4-3 ASSQDAWVGGNTIY
TRBJ2-7 - TRBV6-5 ASSYVTQNSYEQY
TRBJ1-3 - TRBV2 ASIQGVGNTIY
TRBJ1-2 TRBD1 TRBV5-5 ASSSPQGPGGYT
TRBJ2-7 TRBD2 TRBV6-5 ASSRLAGGGEQY
TRBJ1-2 - TRBV7-9 ASSLSSGGKDGYT
TRBJ2-5 TRBD2 TRBV4-1 ASSQNQGTSGRGETQY
TRBJ1-6 - TRBV7-8 ASSPGPNSPLH
TRBJ2-7 TRBD1 TRBV6-5 ASSYAGQGTYEQY
TRBJ2-1 - TRBV27 ASASYPGFNEQF
TRBJ2-1 - TRBV7-2 ASSSFTAYNEQF
TRBJ2-1 - TRBV6-6 ASSTLGATNEQF
TRBJ2-7 TRBD2 TRBV6-5 ASSYVGTSTSEQY
TRBJ1-1 TRBD1 TRBV24-1 ATSGAGTGVTEAF
TRBJ2-1 TRBD2 TRBV27 ASSRPGLAENEQF
TRBJ1-2 TRBD1 TRBV10-3 AISESLPGQGAFGYT
TRBJ1-2 - TRBV14 ASSQGGTYGYT
TRBJ2-1 TRBD2 TRBV18 ASSPPVAGGSYNEQF
TRBJ1-3 - TRBV28 ASSSGQRTGNTIY
TRBJ2-7 - TRBV5-1 ASSLYYTAPSIEQY
TRBJ1-1 TRBD1 TRBV11-2 ASSSRQGANTEAF
TRBJ1-1 - TRBV11-2 ASSFGGRNTEAF
TRBJ2-1 - TRBV7-2 ASSLHAGDSYNEQF
TRBJ2-1 - TRBV6-1 ASSERAFYNEQF
TRBJ2-3 - TRBV30 AWSGSKIAQTDTQY
TRBJ1-2 - TRBV19 ASSMESRGPNYGYT
TRBJ1-2 - TRBV5-4 ASSSRTDRYGYT
TRBJ1-2 - TRBV21-1 ASSKEGANGYT
TRBJ1-2 - TRBV9 ASSGGGRANYGYT
TRBJ1-2 - TRBV11-1 ASSQQGRAYGYT